These T cell receptor beta chains were read from a single sample in a study of cytomegalovirus exposure and HLA in healthy donors. This table comes from immunoSEQ multiplex PCR, and its TCRdb copy is limited to in-frame clones, with some not included. The data show about 150,000 clones, around 66% seen once. Input material: PBMCs. The receptors derive from a woman in her twenties or thirties in good health and CMV-seropositive. CDR3s include the opening cysteine and the closing phenylalanine or tryptophan.

>TRBJ1-1|TRBV27
CASSLISGSTEAFF
>TRBJ1-2|TRBV13
CASRRLGTDRNGYTF
>TRBJ1-1|TRBV5-6
CASRPLGSGGEDTEAFF
>TRBJ2-5|TRBV11-1
CASSWTSQETQYF
>TRBJ1-3|TRBV5-1
CASSLGQGDTGNTIYF
>TRBJ2-3|TRBV27
CASSGVGGTQYF
>TRBJ2-7|TRBV10-3
CAISESPGQGILEQYF
>TRBJ1-2|TRBV20-1
CSARYGGGYTF
>TRBJ2-7|TRBV5-4
CASSPDSHYEQYF
>TRBJ2-5|TRBV21-1
CASSLTQYF
>TRBJ2-1|TRBV2
CASIYGGSYNEQFF
>TRBJ1-2|TRBV7-9
CASRSPPGQGYGYTF
>TRBJ2-7|TRBV19
CASSMGRDYEQYF
>TRBJ2-3|TRBV28
CASRSGTSTDTQYF
>TRBJ1-5|TRBV21-1
CASGDGTGVNQPQHF
>TRBJ1-5|TRBV13
CASSLGEQPQHF
>TRBJ1-2|TRBV7-9
CASSLGLTGLDPYGYTF
>TRBJ2-7|TRBV19
CASSQRVGEQYF
>TRBJ1-1|TRBV2
CASRGGWGAEAFF
>TRBJ2-5|TRBV28
CASSLLAGQETQYF
>TRBJ2-1|TRBV7-2
CASTPRWAGSNEQFF
>TRBJ1-1|TRBV2
CASGGNGNTEAFF
>TRBJ2-1|TRBV5-6
CASSPTRPHNEQFF
>TRBJ2-2|TRBV5-6
CASSSRFGGGTGELFF
>TRBJ2-3|TRBV2
CASSPLGSTDTQYF
>TRBJ2-6|TRBV5-1
CASSVGQGSGANVLTF
>TRBJ2-5|TRBV6-5
CASSFDSVETQYF
>TRBJ2-5|TRBV2
CASTAPRTGGGQETQYF
>TRBJ2-5|TRBV18
CASSQLAPGEQYF
>TRBJ2-4|TRBV5-1
CASSALAGVAKNIQYF
>TRBJ2-7|TRBV5-1
CASSLVGTGGFEQYF
>TRBJ2-3|TRBV19
CASSITGSDTQYF
>TRBJ1-1|TRBV5-1
CASSWWGSRAMNTEAFF
>TRBJ1-1|TRBV6-1
CASSKGTENTEAFF
>TRBJ1-1|TRBV30
CAWRRGGARTEAFF
>TRBJ2-7|TRBV10-3
CAISGATGGRDEQYF
>TRBJ1-1|TRBV6-5
CASSFGTEAFF
>TRBJ2-7|TRBV5-1
CASSLEGGPYEQYF
>TRBJ1-2|TRBV5-1
CASSDRGIGGYTF
>TRBJ1-2|TRBV7-9
CASSLGGSTYGYTF
>TRBJ1-3|TRBV27
CASGSRGGSGNTIYF
>TRBJ1-3|TRBV7-2
CASSLGALFTIYF
>TRBJ2-3|TRBV4-1
CASSPQPGLAAPDTQYF
>TRBJ2-7|TRBV5-1
CASRDPGHYEQYF